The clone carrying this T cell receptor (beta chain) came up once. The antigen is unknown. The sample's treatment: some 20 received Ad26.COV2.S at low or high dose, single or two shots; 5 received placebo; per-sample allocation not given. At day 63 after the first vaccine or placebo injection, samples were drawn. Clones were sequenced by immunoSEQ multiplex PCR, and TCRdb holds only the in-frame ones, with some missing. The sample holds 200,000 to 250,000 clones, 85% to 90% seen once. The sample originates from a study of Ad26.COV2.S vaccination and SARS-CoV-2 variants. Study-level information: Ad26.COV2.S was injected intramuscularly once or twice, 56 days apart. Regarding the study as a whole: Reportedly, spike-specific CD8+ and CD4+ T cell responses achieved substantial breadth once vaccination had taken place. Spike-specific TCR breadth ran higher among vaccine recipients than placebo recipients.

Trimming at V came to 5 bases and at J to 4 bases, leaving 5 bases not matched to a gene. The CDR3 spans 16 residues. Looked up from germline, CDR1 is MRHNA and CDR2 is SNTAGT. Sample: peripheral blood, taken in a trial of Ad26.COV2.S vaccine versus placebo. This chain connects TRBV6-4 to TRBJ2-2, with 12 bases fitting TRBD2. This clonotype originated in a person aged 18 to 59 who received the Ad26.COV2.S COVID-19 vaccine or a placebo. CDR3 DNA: TGTGCCAGCAGTCCGGGACTAGCGGGCCTCACCGGGGAGCTGTTTTTT. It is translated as CASSPGLAGLTGELFF.